The T cell receptor (beta chain) described here comes from a study of shared clonotypes between healthy human individuals. Across the study: Per-donor plates numbered three CD4 naive, three CD4 memory, two CD8 naive and one CD8 memory.

Study outcomes and limitations: Generation of non-shared clonotypes was less probable than generation of clonotypes shared by all four donors.

With regard to this clone: Its antigen is still unknown.

Study donors comprised healthy, HIV-negative adults devoid of recent acute infection or vaccination. The investigators split CD4+ cells into a CD45RA+ naive subset and a CD45RA-negative memory subset. Libraries were prepared by immunoSEQ multiplex PCR; TCRdb keeps only in-frame clonotypes and omits some of them. The table lists about 2.4 million clones, over 85% of them singletons. In germline, CDR1 is MNHEY, CDR2 SVGAGI. Trimming took off 6 bases at V and 8 bases at J, with 14 bases between the two ends. CDR3 size: 13 residues. The gene calls are TRBV6-5 and TRBJ2-1; weak D call: TRBD2 (6 bases). Sequencing was done on a sample of naive CD4+ T cells from PBMCs. Subset described: CD45RA+ positively selected. The sequence was collected from a young man in good health. Some clones in this sample may be carry-over from other donors' samples. As DNA, the CDR3 is TGTGCCAGCAGCCGGGACTTGTCTCATGAGCAGTTCTTC. Encoded protein: CASSRDLSHEQFF.